This paragraph covers one TCR beta chain sequence. Its matching antigen is unknown. Germline V gene data show CDR1 as DFQATT and CDR2 as SNEGSKA (reference sequence). The CDR3 runs 15 residues. Trimming removed 3 bases from V and 1 base from J; junction bases left unmatched: 7. These data originate in a study of response to subunit inactivated influenza vaccine. Using its own MiXCR run on the RT-PCR reads, TCRdb lists one record per CDR3 protein. The sample has roughly 790,000 distinct CDR3 sequences; approximately 21% are singletons. Study-wide results and limits: The authors put forward the suggestion that each seasonal influenza vaccination may bring in only a limited number of new T cells.

The sequence derives from a man aged 50-59 years who received an inactivated influenza vaccine. Sample: PBMCs from blood, taken 5 to 6 days after vaccination. The chain carries TRBV20-1 and TRBJ2-3; 7 bases match TRBD2. The CDR3 coding sequence is TGCAGTGCTAGGGTTAGCGGACTAGGCACAGATACGCAGTATTTT. This sequence encodes CSARVSGLGTDTQYF.